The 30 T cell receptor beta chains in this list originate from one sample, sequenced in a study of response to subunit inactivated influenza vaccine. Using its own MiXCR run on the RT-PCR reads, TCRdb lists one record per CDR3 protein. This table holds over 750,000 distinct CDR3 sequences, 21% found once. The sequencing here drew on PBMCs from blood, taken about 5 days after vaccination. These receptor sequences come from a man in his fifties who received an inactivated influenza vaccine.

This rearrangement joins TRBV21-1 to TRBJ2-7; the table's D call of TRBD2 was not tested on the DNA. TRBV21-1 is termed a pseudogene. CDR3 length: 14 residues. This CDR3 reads CASSKEEGSYEQYF. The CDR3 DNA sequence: TGTGCCAGCAGCAAGGAGGAGGGGAGCTACGAGCAGTACTTC.

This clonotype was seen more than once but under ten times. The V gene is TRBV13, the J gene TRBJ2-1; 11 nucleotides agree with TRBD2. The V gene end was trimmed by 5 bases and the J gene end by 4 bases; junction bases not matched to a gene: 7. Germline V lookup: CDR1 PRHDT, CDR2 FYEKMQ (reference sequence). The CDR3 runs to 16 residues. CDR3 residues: CASSALAGGPYNEQFF. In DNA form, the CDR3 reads TGTGCCAGCAGCGCCCTAGCGGGAGGACCTTACAATGAGCAGTTCTTC.

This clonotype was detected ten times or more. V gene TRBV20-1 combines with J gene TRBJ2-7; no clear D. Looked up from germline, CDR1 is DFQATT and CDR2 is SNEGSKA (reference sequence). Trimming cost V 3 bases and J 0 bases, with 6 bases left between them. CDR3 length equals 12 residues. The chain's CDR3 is CSARDDSYEQYF. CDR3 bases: TGCAGTGCTAGGGACGACTCCTACGAGCAGTACTTC.

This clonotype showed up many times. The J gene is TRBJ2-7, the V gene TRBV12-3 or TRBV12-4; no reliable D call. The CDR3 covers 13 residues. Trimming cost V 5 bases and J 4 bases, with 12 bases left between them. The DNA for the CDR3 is TGTGCCAGCAGTCCCTCGTCCGAGTACGAGCAGTACTTC. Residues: CASSPSSEYEQYF.

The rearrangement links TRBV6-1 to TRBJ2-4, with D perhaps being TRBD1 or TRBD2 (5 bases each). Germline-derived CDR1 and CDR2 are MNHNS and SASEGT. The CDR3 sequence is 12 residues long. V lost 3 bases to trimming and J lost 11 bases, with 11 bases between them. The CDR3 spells CASSDGGRVQYF. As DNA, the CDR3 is TGTGCCAGCAGTGATGGGGGTAGGGTTCAGTACTTC.

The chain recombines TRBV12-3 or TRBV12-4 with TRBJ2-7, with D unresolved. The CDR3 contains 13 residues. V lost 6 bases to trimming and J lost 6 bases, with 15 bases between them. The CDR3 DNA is TGTGCCAGCAGATCCGCACAGAGGTCCGAGCAGTACTTC. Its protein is CASRSAQRSEQYF.

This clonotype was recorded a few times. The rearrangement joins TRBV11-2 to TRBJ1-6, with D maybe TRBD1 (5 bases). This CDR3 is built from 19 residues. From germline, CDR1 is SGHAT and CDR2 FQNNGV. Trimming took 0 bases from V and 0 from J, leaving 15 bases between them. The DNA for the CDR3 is TGTGCCAGCAGCTTAGATGAGACAACCGGGGGCTCCTATAATTCACCCCTCCACTTT. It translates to CASSLDETTGGSYNSPLHF.

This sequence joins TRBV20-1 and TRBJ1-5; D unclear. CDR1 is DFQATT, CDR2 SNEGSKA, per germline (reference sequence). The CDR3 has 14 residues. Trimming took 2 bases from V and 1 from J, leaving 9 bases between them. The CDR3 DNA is TGCAGTGCTAGAAAGATAACCAGCAATCAGCCCCAGCATTTT. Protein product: CSARKITSNQPQHF.

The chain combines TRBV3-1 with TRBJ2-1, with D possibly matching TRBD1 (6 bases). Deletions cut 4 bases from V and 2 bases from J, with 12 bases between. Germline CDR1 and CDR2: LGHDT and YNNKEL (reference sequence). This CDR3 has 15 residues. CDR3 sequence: CASSLQGMTYNEQFF. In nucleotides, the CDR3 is TGTGCCAGCAGCCTACAGGGAATGACCTACAATGAGCAGTTCTTC.

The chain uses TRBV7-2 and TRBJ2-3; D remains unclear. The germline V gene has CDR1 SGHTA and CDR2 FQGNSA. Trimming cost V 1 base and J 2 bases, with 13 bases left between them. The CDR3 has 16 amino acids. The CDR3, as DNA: TGTGCCAGCAGCTTAGGGGCCAGTAGGTCCACAGATACGCAGTATTTT. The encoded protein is CASSLGASRSTDTQYF.

The CDR3 bases are TGTGCCAGCAGTAGCAGGAGTGAGGGAAACACCATATATTTT. This encodes CASSSRSEGNTIYF. The J gene is TRBJ1-3, the V gene TRBV12-3 or TRBV12-4; the D is unclear. The CDR3 runs to 14 residues. The V end lost 5 bases, the J end lost 4 bases, and 12 bases lay between the germline ends.

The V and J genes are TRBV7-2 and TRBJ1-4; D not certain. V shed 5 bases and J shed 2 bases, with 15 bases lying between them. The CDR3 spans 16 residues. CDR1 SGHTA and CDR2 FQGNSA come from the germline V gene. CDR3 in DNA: TGTGCCAGCAGCCTAATCGGCGGCTCGACTAATGAAAAACTGTTTTTT. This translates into CASSLIGGSTNEKLFF.

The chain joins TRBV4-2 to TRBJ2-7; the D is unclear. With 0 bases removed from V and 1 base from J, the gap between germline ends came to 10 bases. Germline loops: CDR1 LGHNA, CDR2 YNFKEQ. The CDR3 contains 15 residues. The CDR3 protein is CASSQDEASSYEQYF. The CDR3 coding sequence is TGTGCCAGCAGCCAAGATGAAGCGAGTTCCTACGAGCAGTACTTC.

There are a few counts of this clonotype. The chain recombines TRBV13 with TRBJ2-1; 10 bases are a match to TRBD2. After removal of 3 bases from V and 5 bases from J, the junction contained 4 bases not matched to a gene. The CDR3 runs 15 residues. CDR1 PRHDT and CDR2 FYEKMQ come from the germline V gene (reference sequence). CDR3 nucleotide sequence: TGTGCCAGCAGCTTCGCTAGCGGGGGTCACAATGAGCAGTTCTTC. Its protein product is CASSFASGGHNEQFF.

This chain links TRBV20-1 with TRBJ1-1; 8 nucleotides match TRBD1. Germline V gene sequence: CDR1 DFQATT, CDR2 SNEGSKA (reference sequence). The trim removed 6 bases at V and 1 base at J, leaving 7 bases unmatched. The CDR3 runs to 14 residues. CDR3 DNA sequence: TGCAGTGCGCACCCCGGGACAGGGAACACTGAAGCTTTCTTT. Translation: CSAHPGTGNTEAFF.

The CDR3: CASSFRLADYEQYF. In nucleotides, the CDR3 is TGTGCCAGCAGCTTCAGACTAGCGGACTACGAGCAGTACTTC. The V gene is TRBV7-2, the J gene TRBJ2-7; 9 bases fit TRBD2. The CDR3 spans 14 residues. Germline V gene data show CDR1 as SGHTA and CDR2 as FQGNSA. The J segment lost 3 bases and the V segment lost 3 bases, leaving 3 bases of the junction unmatched. The whole variable domain, filled in from reference TRBV7-2 and TRBJ2-7, reads GAGVSQSPSNKVTEKGKDVELRCDPISGHTALYWYRQSLGQGLEFLIYFQGNSAPDKSGLPSDRFSAERTGGSVSTLTIQRTQQEDSAVYLCASSFRLADYEQYFGPGTRLTVT.

The CDR3 nucleotides are TGTGCCAGCAGTTACAGGGGGCGCGCCACCGGGGAGCTGTTTTTT. It translates to CASSYRGRATGELFF. The chain has TRBV6-5 and TRBJ2-2; 7 nucleotides match TRBD1. CDR1 and CDR2 (germline): MNHEY, SVGAGI. V shed 2 bases and J 4 bases; nucleotides not matched to a gene: 4. The CDR3 extends over 15 amino acids.

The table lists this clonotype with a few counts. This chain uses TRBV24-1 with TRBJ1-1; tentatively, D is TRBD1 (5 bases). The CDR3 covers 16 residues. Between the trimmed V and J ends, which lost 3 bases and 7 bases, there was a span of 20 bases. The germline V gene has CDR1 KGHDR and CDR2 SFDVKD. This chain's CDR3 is CATSDIRDSTQGEAFF. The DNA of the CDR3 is TGTGCCACCAGTGATATCCGGGACTCGACCCAGGGTGAAGCTTTCTTT.

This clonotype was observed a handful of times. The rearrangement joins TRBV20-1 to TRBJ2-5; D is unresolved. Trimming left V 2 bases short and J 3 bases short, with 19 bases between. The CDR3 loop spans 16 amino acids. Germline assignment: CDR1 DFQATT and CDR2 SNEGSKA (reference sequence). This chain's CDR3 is CSARTSALYFEETQYF. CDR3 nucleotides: TGCAGTGCTAGAACATCCGCGCTTTATTTTGAAGAGACCCAGTACTTC.

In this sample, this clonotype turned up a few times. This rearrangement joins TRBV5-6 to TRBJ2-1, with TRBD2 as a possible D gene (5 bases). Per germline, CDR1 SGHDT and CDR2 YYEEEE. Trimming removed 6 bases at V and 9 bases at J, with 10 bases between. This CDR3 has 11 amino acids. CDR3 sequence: CASNGGGEQFF. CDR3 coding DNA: TGTGCCAGCAATGGAGGCGGTGAGCAGTTCTTC.

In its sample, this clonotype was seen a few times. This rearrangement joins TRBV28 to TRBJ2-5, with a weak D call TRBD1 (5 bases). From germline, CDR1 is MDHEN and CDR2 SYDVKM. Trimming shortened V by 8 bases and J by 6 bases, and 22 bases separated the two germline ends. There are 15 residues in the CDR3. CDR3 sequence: CASVGTLGAIQTQYF. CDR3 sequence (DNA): TGTGCCAGCGTTGGTACTCTAGGGGCCATACAGACCCAGTACTTC.

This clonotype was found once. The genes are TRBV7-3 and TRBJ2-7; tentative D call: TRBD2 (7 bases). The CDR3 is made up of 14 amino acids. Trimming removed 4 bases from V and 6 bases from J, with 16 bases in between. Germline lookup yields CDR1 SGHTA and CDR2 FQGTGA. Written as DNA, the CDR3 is TGTGCCAGCAGCTCCGGGGGGCTAGCATCCGAGCAGTACTTC. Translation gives CASSSGGLASEQYF.

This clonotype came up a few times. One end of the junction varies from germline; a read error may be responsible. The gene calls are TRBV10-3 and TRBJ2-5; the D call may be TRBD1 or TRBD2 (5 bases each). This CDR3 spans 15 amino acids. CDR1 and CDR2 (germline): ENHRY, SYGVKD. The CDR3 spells CAISERGSEQGTQYF. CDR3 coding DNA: TGTGCCATCAGTGAACGGGGCAGCGAACAAGGGACCCAGTACTTC.

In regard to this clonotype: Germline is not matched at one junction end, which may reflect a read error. The CDR3 protein is CACRTDMADSMYQETQYF. CDR3 sequence (DNA): TGTGCCTGCAGGACGGACATGGCGGATTCTATGTACCAAGAGACCCAGTACTTC. The chain joins TRBV3-1 to TRBJ2-5, with a weak D call TRBD1 (5 bases). This CDR3 comprises 18 residues. Germline values: CDR1 LGHDT, CDR2 YNNKEL (reference sequence).

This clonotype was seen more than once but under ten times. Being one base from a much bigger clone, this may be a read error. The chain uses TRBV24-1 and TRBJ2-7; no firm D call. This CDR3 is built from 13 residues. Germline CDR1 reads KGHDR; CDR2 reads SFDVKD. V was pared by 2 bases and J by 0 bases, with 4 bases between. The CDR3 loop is CATSDSGSYEQYF. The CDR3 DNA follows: TGTGCCACCAGTGATTCTGGCTCCTACGAGCAGTACTTC.

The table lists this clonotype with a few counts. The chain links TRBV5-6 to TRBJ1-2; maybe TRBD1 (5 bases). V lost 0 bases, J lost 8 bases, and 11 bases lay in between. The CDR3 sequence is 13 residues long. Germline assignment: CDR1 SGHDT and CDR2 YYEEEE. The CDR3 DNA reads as TGTGCCAGCAGCTTGGGGCAACGGGACGGCTACACCTTC. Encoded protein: CASSLGQRDGYTF. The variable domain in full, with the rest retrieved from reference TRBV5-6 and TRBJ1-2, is DAGVTQSPTHLIKTRGQQVTLRCSPKSGHDTVSWYQQALGQGPQFIFQYYEEEERQRGNFPDRFSGHQFPNYSSELNVNALLLGDSALYLCASSLGQRDGYTFGSGTRLTVV.

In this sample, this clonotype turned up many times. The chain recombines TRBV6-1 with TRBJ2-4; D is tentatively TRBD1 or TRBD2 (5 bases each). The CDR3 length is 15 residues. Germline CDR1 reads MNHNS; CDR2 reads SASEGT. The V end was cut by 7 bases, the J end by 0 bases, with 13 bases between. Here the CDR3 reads CASTRDLTAKNIQYF. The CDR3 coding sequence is TGTGCCAGCACTAGGGACCTTACAGCCAAAAACATTCAGTACTTC.

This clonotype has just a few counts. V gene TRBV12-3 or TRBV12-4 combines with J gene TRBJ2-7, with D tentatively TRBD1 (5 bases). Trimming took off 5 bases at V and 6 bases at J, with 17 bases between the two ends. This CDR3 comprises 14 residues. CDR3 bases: TGTGCCAGCAGTCCCACAGGCCCCTCGTCCGAGCAGTACTTC. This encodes CASSPTGPSSEQYF.

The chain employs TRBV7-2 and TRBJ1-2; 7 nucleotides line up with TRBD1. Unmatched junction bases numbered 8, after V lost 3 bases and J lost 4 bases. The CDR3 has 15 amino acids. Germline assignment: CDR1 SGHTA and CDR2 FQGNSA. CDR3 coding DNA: TGTGCCAGCAGCTTGTTTGACAGGGCCCTCTATGGCTACACCTTC. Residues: CASSLFDRALYGYTF.

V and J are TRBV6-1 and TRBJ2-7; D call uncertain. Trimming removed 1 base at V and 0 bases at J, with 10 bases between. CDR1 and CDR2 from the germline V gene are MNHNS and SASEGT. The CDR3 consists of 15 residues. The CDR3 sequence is CASSEGTPSSYEQYF. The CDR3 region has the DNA TGTGCCAGCAGTGAAGGGACGCCCAGCTCCTACGAGCAGTACTTC.